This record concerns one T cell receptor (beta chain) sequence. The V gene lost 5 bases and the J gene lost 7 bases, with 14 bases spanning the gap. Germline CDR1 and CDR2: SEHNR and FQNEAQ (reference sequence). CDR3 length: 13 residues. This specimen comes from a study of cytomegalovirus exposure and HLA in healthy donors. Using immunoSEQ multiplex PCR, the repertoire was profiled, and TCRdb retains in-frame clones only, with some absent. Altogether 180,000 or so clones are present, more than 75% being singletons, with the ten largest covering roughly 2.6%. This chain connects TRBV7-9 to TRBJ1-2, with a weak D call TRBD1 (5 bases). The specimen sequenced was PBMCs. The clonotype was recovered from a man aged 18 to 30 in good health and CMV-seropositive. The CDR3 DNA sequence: TGTGCCAGCAGCATACAGGTCCTTTCTGGCTACACCTTC. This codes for CASSIQVLSGYTF.